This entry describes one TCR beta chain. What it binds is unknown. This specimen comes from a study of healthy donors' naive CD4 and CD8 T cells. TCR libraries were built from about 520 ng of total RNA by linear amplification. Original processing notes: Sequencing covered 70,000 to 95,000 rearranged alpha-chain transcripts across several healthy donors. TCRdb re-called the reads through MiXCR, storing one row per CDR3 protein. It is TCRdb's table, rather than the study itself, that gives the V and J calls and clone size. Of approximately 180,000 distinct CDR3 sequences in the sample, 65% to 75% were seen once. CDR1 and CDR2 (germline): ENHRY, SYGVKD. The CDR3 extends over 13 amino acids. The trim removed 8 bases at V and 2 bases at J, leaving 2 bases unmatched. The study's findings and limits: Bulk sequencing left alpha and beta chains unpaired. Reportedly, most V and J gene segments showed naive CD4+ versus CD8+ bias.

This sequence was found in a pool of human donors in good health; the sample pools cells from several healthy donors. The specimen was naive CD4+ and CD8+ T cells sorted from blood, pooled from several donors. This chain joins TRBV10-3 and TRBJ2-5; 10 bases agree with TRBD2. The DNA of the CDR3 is TGTGCCATCGCTAGCGGGGGACAAGAGACCCAGTACTTC. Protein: CAIASGGQETQYF.